The clone carrying this T cell receptor (beta chain) was counted a few times. The target antigen is unknown. The identical CDR3 is also encoded by other nucleotide sequences in the sample. This specimen comes from a study of tumor-infiltrating lymphocytes in localized non-small cell lung cancer. About the research overall: Several tumor histologies, both smoking statuses, and some post-neoadjuvant chemotherapy samples were included.

The CDR3 length is 13 residues. Between the trimmed V and J ends, which lost 1 base and 2 bases, there was a span of 6 bases. CDR1 and CDR2 (germline): SGHTA, FQGNSA. Repertoires were generated with immunoSEQ multiplex PCR, while TCRdb's copy carries only in-frame clones and drops some. The sample lists around 25,000 clones; just under 75% were seen once. Regarding the study as a whole: Tumor T-cell fraction was not associated with recurrence-free survival.

This sequence was found in a human donor with non-small cell lung cancer. The chain uses TRBV7-2 and TRBJ2-7; D gene uncertain. Material for sequencing was lung tumor tissue. Here the CDR3 reads CASSLDLTYEQYF. DNA of the CDR3: TGTGCCAGCAGCTTAGACCTGACCTACGAGCAGTACTTC.